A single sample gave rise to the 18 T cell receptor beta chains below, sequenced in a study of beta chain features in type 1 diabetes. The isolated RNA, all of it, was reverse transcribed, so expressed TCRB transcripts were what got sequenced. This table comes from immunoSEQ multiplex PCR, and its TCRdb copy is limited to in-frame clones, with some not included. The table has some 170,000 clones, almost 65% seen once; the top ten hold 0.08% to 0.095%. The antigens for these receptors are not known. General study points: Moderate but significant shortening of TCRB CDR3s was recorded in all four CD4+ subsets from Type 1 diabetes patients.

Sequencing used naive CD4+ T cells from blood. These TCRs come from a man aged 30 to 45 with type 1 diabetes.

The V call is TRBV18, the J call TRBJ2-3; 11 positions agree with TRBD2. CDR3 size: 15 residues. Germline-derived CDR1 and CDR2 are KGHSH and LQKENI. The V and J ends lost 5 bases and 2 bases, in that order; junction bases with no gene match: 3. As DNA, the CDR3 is TGTGCCAGCTCAGAGGGACTAGCGGACACAGATACGCAGTATTTT. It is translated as CASSEGLADTDTQYF.

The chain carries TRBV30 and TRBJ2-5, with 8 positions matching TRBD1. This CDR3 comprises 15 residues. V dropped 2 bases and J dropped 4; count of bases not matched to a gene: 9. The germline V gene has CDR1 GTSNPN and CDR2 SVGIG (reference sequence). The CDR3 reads CAWSPWTGLLETQYF. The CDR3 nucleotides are TGTGCCTGGAGTCCGTGGACAGGGTTACTAGAGACCCAGTACTTC.

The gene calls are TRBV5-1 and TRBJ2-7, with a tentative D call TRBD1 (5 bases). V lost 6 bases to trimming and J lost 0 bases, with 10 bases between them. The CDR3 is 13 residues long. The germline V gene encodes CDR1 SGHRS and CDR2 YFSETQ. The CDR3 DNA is TGCGCCAGCACCCCCCAGGGCTCCTACGAGCAGTACTTC. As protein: CASTPQGSYEQYF.

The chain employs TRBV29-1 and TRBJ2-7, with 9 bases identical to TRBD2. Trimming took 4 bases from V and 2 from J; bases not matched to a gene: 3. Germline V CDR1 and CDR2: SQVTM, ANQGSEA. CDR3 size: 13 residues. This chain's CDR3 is CSVGQRGAYEQYF. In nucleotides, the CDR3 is TGCAGCGTTGGCCAGCGGGGGGCCTACGAGCAGTACTTC.

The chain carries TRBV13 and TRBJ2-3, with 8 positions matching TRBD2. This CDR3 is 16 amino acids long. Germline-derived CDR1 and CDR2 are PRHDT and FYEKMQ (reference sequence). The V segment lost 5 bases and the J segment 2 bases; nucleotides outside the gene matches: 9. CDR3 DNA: TGTGCCAGCAGCCCCCGGGGGGGGGAATTCACAGATACGCAGTATTTT. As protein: CASSPRGGEFTDTQYF.

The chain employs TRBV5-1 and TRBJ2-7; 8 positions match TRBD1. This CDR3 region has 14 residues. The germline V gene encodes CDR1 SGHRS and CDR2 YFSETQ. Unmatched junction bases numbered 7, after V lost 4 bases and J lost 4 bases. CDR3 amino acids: CASSLGTGGYEQYF. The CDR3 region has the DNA TGCGCCAGCAGCCTAGGGACAGGTGGTTACGAGCAGTACTTC.

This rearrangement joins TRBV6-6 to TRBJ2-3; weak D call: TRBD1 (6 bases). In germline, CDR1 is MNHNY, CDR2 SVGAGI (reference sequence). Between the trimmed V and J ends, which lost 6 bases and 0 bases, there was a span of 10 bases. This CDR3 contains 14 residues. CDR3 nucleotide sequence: TGTGCCAGCAGGGCACAGGGAAGCACAGATACGCAGTATTTT. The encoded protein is CASRAQGSTDTQYF.

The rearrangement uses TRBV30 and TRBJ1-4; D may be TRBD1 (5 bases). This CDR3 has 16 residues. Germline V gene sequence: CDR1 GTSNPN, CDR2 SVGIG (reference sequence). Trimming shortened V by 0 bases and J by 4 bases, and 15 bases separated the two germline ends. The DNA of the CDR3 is TGTGCCTGGAGTGTTGGTGCGGGGCAGAGTAATGAAAAACTGTTTTTT. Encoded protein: CAWSVGAGQSNEKLFF. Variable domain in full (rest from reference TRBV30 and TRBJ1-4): SQTIHQWPATLVQPVGSPLSLECTVEGTSNPNLYWYRQAAGRGLQLLFYSVGIGQISSEVPQNLSASRPQDRQFILSSKKLLLSDSGFYLCAWSVGAGQSNEKLFFGSGTQLSVL.

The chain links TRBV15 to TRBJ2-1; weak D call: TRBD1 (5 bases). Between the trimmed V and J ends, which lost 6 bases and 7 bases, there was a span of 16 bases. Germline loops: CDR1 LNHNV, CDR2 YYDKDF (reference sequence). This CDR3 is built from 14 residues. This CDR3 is CATSTPVYRNEQFF. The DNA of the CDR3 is TGTGCCACCAGTACCCCGGTATACAGGAATGAGCAGTTCTTC.

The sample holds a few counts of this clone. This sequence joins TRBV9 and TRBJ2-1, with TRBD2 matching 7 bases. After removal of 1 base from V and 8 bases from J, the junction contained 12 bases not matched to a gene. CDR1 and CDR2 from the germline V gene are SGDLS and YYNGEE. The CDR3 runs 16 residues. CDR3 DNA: TGTGCCAGCAGCGTAAATTCCGGGGGGAATGTGGATGAGCAGTTCTTC. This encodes CASSVNSGGNVDEQFF.

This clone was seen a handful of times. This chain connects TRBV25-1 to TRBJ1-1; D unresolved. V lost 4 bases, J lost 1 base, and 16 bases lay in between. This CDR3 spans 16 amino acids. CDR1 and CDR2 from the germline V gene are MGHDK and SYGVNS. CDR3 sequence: CASSGRLQLPNTEAFF. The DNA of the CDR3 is TGTGCCAGCAGTGGGCGGTTACAATTACCGAACACTGAAGCTTTCTTT.

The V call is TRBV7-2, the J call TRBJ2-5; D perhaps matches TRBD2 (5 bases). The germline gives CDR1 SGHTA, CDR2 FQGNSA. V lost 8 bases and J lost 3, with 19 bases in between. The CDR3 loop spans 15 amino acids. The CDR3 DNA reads TGTGCCAGCCAGCCCCCTGGACTGAGAAAAGAGACCCAGTACTTC. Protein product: CASQPPGLRKETQYF.

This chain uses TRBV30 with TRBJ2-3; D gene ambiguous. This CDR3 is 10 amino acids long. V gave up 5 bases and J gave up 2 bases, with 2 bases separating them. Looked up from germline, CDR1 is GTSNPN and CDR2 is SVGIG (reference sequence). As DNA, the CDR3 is TGTGCCTGGCTCACAGATACGCAGTATTTT. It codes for CAWLTDTQYF.

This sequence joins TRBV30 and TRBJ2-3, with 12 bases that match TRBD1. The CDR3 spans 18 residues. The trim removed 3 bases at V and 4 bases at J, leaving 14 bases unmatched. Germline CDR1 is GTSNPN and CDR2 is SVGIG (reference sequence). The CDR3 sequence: CAWRPQAPGQGAADTQYF. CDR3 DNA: TGTGCCTGGAGGCCCCAGGCCCCGGGACAGGGGGCCGCAGATACGCAGTATTTT.

The CDR3 bases are TGCGCCAGCAGCCAAGATTGGGGCAGTCCCGCTTATTCACCCCTCCACTTT. The encoded protein is CASSQDWGSPAYSPLHF. V usage is TRBV4-1 and J usage is TRBJ1-6; D perhaps matches TRBD1 (5 bases). Germline CDR1 MGHRA, CDR2 YSYEKL. Trimming removed 0 bases from V and 8 bases from J, with 17 bases in between. The CDR3 spans 17 residues.

DNA of the CDR3: TGTGCCAGCAGTTTCAGGGTCACCGGGGAGCTGTTTTTT. Amino acid sequence: CASSFRVTGELFF. This chain joins TRBV6-5 and TRBJ2-2; D is possibly TRBD1 (5 bases). The CDR3 has 13 residues. Germline CDR1 and CDR2: MNHEY and SVGAGI. The ends were cut back, 4 bases at V and 4 bases at J, with 7 bases in the middle.

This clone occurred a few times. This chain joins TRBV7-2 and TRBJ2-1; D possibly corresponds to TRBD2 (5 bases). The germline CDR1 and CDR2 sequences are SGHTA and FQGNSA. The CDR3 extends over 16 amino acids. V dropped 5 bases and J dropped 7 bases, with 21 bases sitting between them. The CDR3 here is CASSARGKVLGNEQFF. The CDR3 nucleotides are TGTGCCAGCAGCGCCCGGGGAAAGGTTTTGGGGAATGAGCAGTTCTTC.

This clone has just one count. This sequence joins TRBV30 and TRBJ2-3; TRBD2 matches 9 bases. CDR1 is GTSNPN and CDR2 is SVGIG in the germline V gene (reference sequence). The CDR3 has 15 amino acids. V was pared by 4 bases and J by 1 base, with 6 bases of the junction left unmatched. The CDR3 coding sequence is TGTGCCTGGACGCTTCTAGCGGGACGCACAGATACGCAGTATTTT. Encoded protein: CAWTLLAGRTDTQYF.